These 24 T cell receptor beta chains were sequenced from one sample in a study of blood T cell repertoires in COVID-19. TCRdb's table, derived via immunoSEQ multiplex PCR, lists solely in-frame clones and lacks some. In the table there are about 440,000 clones, about nine tenths of which are singletons. Sequenced material: peripheral blood. Source of these receptors: a woman aged 45-65 years with COVID-19, enrolled during active disease.

V is TRBV30 and J is TRBJ1-1; the D is unclear. Per the germline V gene, CDR1 is GTSNPN and CDR2 is SVGIG (reference sequence). The CDR3 contains 14 residues. The V and J ends lost 5 bases and 3 bases respectively, with 16 bases between them. The CDR3: CAWQHSDDYTEAFF. The CDR3 bases are TGTGCCTGGCAACATTCGGATGACTACACTGAAGCTTTCTTT.

This chain connects TRBV6-5 to TRBJ1-2; TRBD1 matches at 12 bases. Germline CDR1 and CDR2: MNHEY and SVGAGI. V lost 8 bases, J lost 7 bases, and 11 bases stayed unmatched. CDR3 length: 15 amino acids. The CDR3 DNA reads TGTGCCAGCTCCCTTTGGGACAGGGGGCCTGGTGGCTACACCTTC. Translating it yields CASSLWDRGPGGYTF.

The chain carries TRBV30 and TRBJ1-2; D unclear. V dropped 3 bases and J dropped 6 bases, with 14 bases sitting between them. Germline V gene sequence: CDR1 GTSNPN, CDR2 SVGIG (reference sequence). The length of the CDR3 is 13 residues. As DNA, the CDR3 is TGTGCCTGGAGCTCTCCAACCGCGGATGGCTACACCTTC. Protein sequence: CAWSSPTADGYTF. The whole variable domain, remainder taken from reference TRBV30 and TRBJ1-2, is SQTIHQWPATLVQPVGSPLSLECTVEGTSNPNLYWYRQAAGRGLQLLFYSVGIGQISSEVPQNLSASRPQDRQFILSSKKLLLSDSGFYLCAWSSPTADGYTFGSGTRLTVV.

This clone was seen only once. The rearrangement links TRBV12-3 or TRBV12-4 to TRBJ1-4; 8 nucleotides match TRBD1. The CDR3 is 11 residues long. V trimming: 6 bases; J trimming: 10 bases; junction bases outside the gene matches: 1. The CDR3 DNA follows: TGTGCCAGCAGGCAGGGGGCAAAACTGTTTTTT. Translated, it gives CASRQGAKLFF.

This clone was observed a single time. The rearrangement links TRBV24-1 to TRBJ2-1; 7 bases align to TRBD1. The CDR3 is 16 residues long. CDR1 and CDR2 (germline): KGHDR, SFDVKD. V lost 4 bases and J lost 7; bases outside the gene matches: 12. The CDR3 coding sequence is TGTGCCACCAGTGAGGACGACAGGGAGTTCCCTAATGAGCAGTTCTTC. It encodes CATSEDDREFPNEQFF.

This chain connects TRBV9 to TRBJ1-3; 7 bases align to TRBD1. The junction had 6 bases not matched to a gene; V was cut back by 3 bases and J by 0 bases. There are 16 residues in the CDR3. Per the germline V gene, CDR1 is SGDLS and CDR2 is YYNGEE. The DNA for the CDR3 is TGTGCCAGCAGCGCAGACAGGGCCTTCTCTGGAAACACCATATATTTT. Translation gives CASSADRAFSGNTIYF.

The V and J genes are TRBV6-5 and TRBJ2-7; 7 positions match TRBD1. There are 12 residues in the CDR3. V lost 5 bases, J lost 12 bases, and 10 bases stayed unmatched. The germline CDR1 and CDR2 sequences are MNHEY and SVGAGI. The CDR3 DNA sequence: TGTGCCAGCAGTACTGATGACAGGGTGGTGTACTTC. This gives the protein CASSTDDRVVYF.

Comment on this clone: Other DNA sequences in the same sample also yield this CDR3. This chain links TRBV6-1 with TRBJ1-2; 7 nucleotides match TRBD1. CDR3 length equals 13 residues. V was pared by 1 base and J by 4 bases, with 0 bases of the junction left unmatched. Germline V CDR1 and CDR2: MNHNS, SASEGT. In DNA form, the CDR3 reads TGTGCCAGCAGTGAAGACAGGGGCTATGGCTACACCTTC. This gives the protein CASSEDRGYGYTF.

This clone came up once. V is TRBV5-6 and J is TRBJ1-5; D remains ambiguous. The CDR3 is made up of 15 amino acids. Deletions cut 0 bases from V and 2 bases from J, with 9 bases between. CDR1 SGHDT and CDR2 YYEEEE come from the germline V gene. CDR3 bases: TGTGCCAGCAGCTTGGCCCGAGAGGGCAATCAGCCCCAGCATTTT. This codes for CASSLAREGNQPQHF.

The chain uses TRBV6-5 and TRBJ2-5, with D possibly matching TRBD1 (5 bases). Germline CDR1 and CDR2: MNHEY and SVGAGI. V lost 9 bases to trimming and J lost 4 bases, with 15 bases between them. CDR3 length: 13 amino acids. DNA for the CDR3: TGTGCCAGTGGTAGGGGTTCGGGAGAGACCCAGTACTTC. Protein sequence: CASGRGSGETQYF.

The chain is built from TRBV5-6 and TRBJ2-6; possibly TRBD1 for D (5 bases). The ends were cut back, 1 base at V and 2 bases at J, with 10 bases in the middle. CDR1 and CDR2 from the germline V gene are SGHDT and YYEEEE. This CDR3 has 16 residues. The CDR3, as DNA: TGTGCCAGCAGCTTGAGTATAGGGGCTGGGGCCAACGTCCTGACTTTC. Translating it yields CASSLSIGAGANVLTF.

On this clone: Other nucleotide sequences in the sample specify the same CDR3. V usage is TRBV11-2 and J usage is TRBJ2-2, with 10 positions matching TRBD2. Germline CDR1 reads SGHAT; CDR2 reads FQNNGV. V gave up 5 bases and J gave up 5 bases; unmatched junction bases: 8. The CDR3 totals 16 residues. CDR3 residues: CASSPRLAGGTGELFF. Written as DNA, the CDR3 is TGTGCCAGCAGCCCCCGACTAGCGGGCGGTACCGGGGAGCTGTTTTTT. Looking up the rest from reference TRBV11-2 and TRBJ2-2 gives the full variable domain: EAGVAQSPRYKIIEKRQSVAFWCNPISGHATLYWYQQILGQGPKLLIQFQNNGVVDDSQLPKDRFSAERLKGVDSTLKIQPAKLEDSAVYLCASSPRLAGGTGELFFGEGSRLTVL.

The V call is TRBV6-5, the J call TRBJ1-2; TRBD1 matches at 8 bases. CDR3 length: 14 amino acids. CDR1 is MNHEY, CDR2 SVGAGI, per germline. Germline trimming cut 5 bases from V and 5 bases from J; bases unmatched to any gene: 7. CDR3 amino acids: CASSQQGGIYGYTF. The CDR3 nucleotides read TGTGCCAGCAGTCAACAGGGGGGCATATATGGCTACACCTTC.

This chain connects TRBV6-5 to TRBJ2-7; 16 nucleotides agree with TRBD2. Germline V lookup: CDR1 MNHEY, CDR2 SVGAGI. With 6 bases clipped from V and 6 bases from J, the junction kept 5 bases outside the gene matches. The CDR3 extends over 15 amino acids. This chain's CDR3 is CASRPGLAGGREQYF. CDR3 DNA: TGTGCCAGCAGGCCGGGACTAGCGGGGGGGCGCGAGCAGTACTTC.

The V and J genes are TRBV10-3 and TRBJ2-7; 9 bases are shared with TRBD2. V trimming: 3 bases; J trimming: 7 bases; junction bases outside the gene matches: 7. Germline V gives CDR1 ENHRY, CDR2 SYGVKD. The length of the CDR3 is 14 residues. The CDR3 protein is CAISESILAGEQYF. As DNA, the CDR3 is TGTGCCATCAGTGAATCCATCCTAGCGGGGGAGCAGTACTTC.

The chain has TRBV30 and TRBJ1-2; a possible D gene is TRBD1 (6 bases). The germline V gene encodes CDR1 GTSNPN and CDR2 SVGIG (reference sequence). The CDR3 length is 12 residues. The germline V and J ends were trimmed by 0 bases and 8 bases, with 10 bases remaining between them. The CDR3 DNA reads TGTGCCTGGAGTGTACAGGGCAGGGGCTACACCTTC. Protein sequence: CAWSVQGRGYTF.

This sequence joins TRBV28 and TRBJ2-7; 9 bases agree with TRBD1. Germline assignment: CDR1 MDHEN and CDR2 SYDVKM. The V gene end was trimmed by 5 bases and the J gene end by 6 bases; junction bases not matched to a gene: 11. CDR3 length equals 15 residues. Here the CDR3 DNA reads TGTGCCAGCAGTCCGGATCCGGGACAGGGTTCCGAGCAGTACTTC. It codes for CASSPDPGQGSEQYF.

The chain recombines TRBV11-3 with TRBJ2-2, with D unclear. Germline CDR1 and CDR2: SGHNT and YENEEA. Between the trimmed V and J ends, which lost 2 bases and 4 bases, there was a span of 11 bases. The CDR3 runs 15 residues. In DNA, the CDR3 is TGTGCCAGCAGCTTAACCTATACTCTCACCGGGGAGCTGTTTTTT. Amino acid sequence: CASSLTYTLTGELFF. The whole variable domain, filled in from reference TRBV11-3 and TRBJ2-2, reads EAGVVQSPRYKIIEKKQPVAFWCNPISGHNTLYWYLQNLGQGPELLIRYENEEAVDDSQLPKDRFSAERLKGVDSTLKIQPAELGDSAVYLCASSLTYTLTGELFFGEGSRLTVL.

The chain recombines TRBV19 with TRBJ2-7, with 9 bases lining up with TRBD1. The CDR3 loop spans 16 amino acids. Trimming removed 4 bases from V and 1 base from J; junction bases left unmatched: 8. The germline V gene has CDR1 LNHDA and CDR2 SQIVND (reference sequence). For the CDR3, the DNA is TGTGCCAGTAGTAGAAACCCGGGACAGGGATCCTACGAGCAGTACTTC. Protein: CASSRNPGQGSYEQYF.

Concerning this clone: The same CDR3 arises from other DNA sequences in this sample as well. This rearrangement joins TRBV19 to TRBJ1-1; D is undetermined. The CDR3 is 14 residues long. Germline V gives CDR1 LNHDA, CDR2 SQIVND (reference sequence). Deletions cut 1 base from V and 1 base from J, with 7 bases between. The CDR3, as DNA: TGTGCCAGTAGTATAGGTCGCGGGAACACTGAAGCTTTCTTT. Residues: CASSIGRGNTEAFF.

The rearrangement uses TRBV21-1 and TRBJ1-5; TRBD1, the table's D call, was not compared with the DNA. TRBV21-1 is termed a pseudogene. The length of the CDR3 is 16 residues. The CDR3 DNA is TGTGCCAGCAGCAAGTTTATGGACAGGCTTTATCAGCCCCAGCATTTT. Translation gives CASSKFMDRLYQPQHF.

This rearrangement joins TRBV9 to TRBJ2-2; 14 bases agree with TRBD2. The J segment lost 1 base and the V segment lost 4 bases, leaving 12 bases of the junction unmatched. The CDR3 totals 20 residues. CDR1 SGDLS and CDR2 YYNGEE come from the germline V gene. Here the CDR3 DNA reads TGTGCCAGCAGCTCCCGACTAGCGGGGGGGCCAGGAGAGAACACCGGGGAGCTGTTTTTT. Amino acid sequence: CASSSRLAGGPGENTGELFF.

V and J are TRBV7-9 and TRBJ2-2; 12 bases align to TRBD2. The V gene end was trimmed by 5 bases and the J gene end by 1 base; junction bases not matched to a gene: 8. The CDR3 is 18 amino acids. In germline, CDR1 is SEHNR, CDR2 FQNEAQ (reference sequence). The CDR3 reads CASSPGTSGPQNTGELFF. The CDR3 DNA sequence: TGTGCCAGCAGCCCCGGGACTAGCGGGCCTCAGAACACCGGGGAGCTGTTTTTT.

The rearrangement joins TRBV5-5 to TRBJ1-2; D possibly corresponds to TRBD1 (6 bases). CDR3 size: 14 residues. Trimming removed 4 bases at V and 4 bases at J, with 14 bases between. In germline, CDR1 is SGHKS, CDR2 YYEKEE (reference sequence). CDR3 amino acids: CASSPGAGAYGYTF. The CDR3 bases are TGTGCCAGCAGCCCAGGGGCTGGGGCCTATGGCTACACCTTC.